The 20 T cell receptor beta chains below come from one sample, sequenced in a study of metastatic and nonmetastatic thyroid tumors. TCRdb re-analyzed the PCR reads through MiXCR. Here the sample spans about 40,000 clones, 9.5% to 12% being singletons. There were no patients who had received any treatment before thyroid surgery. Sequencing was carried out using blood. Receptors originate from a female donor with papillary thyroid cancer or a benign thyroid nodule (not recorded which). Some clones in this sample may be carry-over from other donors' samples.

This clone was observed at least ten times. The chain is built from TRBV5-4 and TRBJ1-2; TRBD1 aligns across 7 bases. This CDR3 contains 13 residues. V was pared by 0 bases and J by 5 bases, with 1 base of the junction left unmatched. Per the germline V gene, CDR1 is SGHNT and CDR2 is YYREEE (reference sequence). The DNA of the CDR3 is TGTGCCAGCAGCTTGGCAGGGGGTTATGGCTACACCTTC. Its protein is CASSLAGGYGYTF. The full variable domain, with the rest looked up from reference TRBV5-4 and TRBJ1-2, is ETGVTQSPTHLIKTRGQQVTLRCSSQSGHNTVSWYQQALGQGPQFIFQYYREEENGRGNFPPRFSGLQFPNYSSELNVNALELDDSALYLCASSLAGGYGYTFGSGTRLTVV.

This clone was found many times. The CDR3 DNA sequence: TGTGCCAGCAGCCAATCATGGGGGAGAGCTTTCTTT. Encoded protein: CASSQSWGRAFF. The chain links TRBV16 to TRBJ1-1, with a weak D call TRBD1 (5 bases). V was cut by 0 bases and J by 10 bases, with 9 bases left in between. This CDR3 is 12 amino acids long. The V gene's germline CDR1 is KGHSY and CDR2 FQNENV.

This clone was detected many times. The rearrangement joins TRBV7-2 to TRBJ2-7, with 7 bases lining up with TRBD2. CDR3 length equals 15 residues. J was trimmed by 1 base and V by 1 base; bases with no gene match: 4. Germline CDR1 reads SGHTA; CDR2 reads FQGNSA. In DNA, the CDR3 is TGTGCCAGCAGCTTAGATGAGCGGGAATCCTACGAGCAGTACTTC. This gives the protein CASSLDERESYEQYF.

This clone was recorded many times. V usage is TRBV6-1 and J usage is TRBJ1-3; the D gene is possibly TRBD1 (6 bases). Germline CDR1 reads MNHNS; CDR2 reads SASEGT. Trimming stripped 6 bases from V and 0 bases from J, with 12 bases between. The CDR3 spans 15 residues. The CDR3 region is CASSLDRYSGNTIYF. CDR3 sequence (DNA): TGTGCCAGCAGCCTGGACAGATACTCTGGAAACACCATATATTTT.

Many counts were recorded for this clone. The chain recombines TRBV19 with TRBJ2-5; D is perhaps TRBD2 (7 bases). Per the germline V gene, CDR1 is LNHDA and CDR2 is SQIVND (reference sequence). The CDR3 is made up of 15 amino acids. V gave up 8 bases and J gave up 7 bases, with 23 bases separating them. This CDR3 reads CASGPSSGGRGTQYF. CDR3 sequence (DNA): TGTGCCAGTGGCCCCTCCTCCGGGGGGCGCGGGACCCAGTACTTC.

The sample holds many counts of this clone. The chain employs TRBV5-6 and TRBJ1-2; D call uncertain. Trimming pared 0 bases from V and 4 bases from J, leaving 7 bases between. In germline, CDR1 is SGHDT, CDR2 YYEEEE. CDR3 length: 13 residues. The CDR3 here is CASSLVGPYGYTF. The CDR3 coding sequence is TGTGCCAGCAGCTTGGTGGGTCCCTATGGCTACACCTTC.

This clone was found many times. This sequence joins TRBV9 and TRBJ2-7, with 7 bases that match TRBD2. The CDR3 contains 16 residues. V lost 0 bases to trimming and J lost 3 bases; unmatched junction nucleotides: 9. Germline V lookup: CDR1 SGDLS, CDR2 YYNGEE. CDR3 nucleotide sequence: TGTGCCAGCAGCGTAGGAATTAGCGGGCGTTACTACGAGCAGTACTTC. It translates to CASSVGISGRYYEQYF.

V usage is TRBV6-2 or TRBV6-3 and J usage is TRBJ1-6; perhaps TRBD1 as D (5 bases). V shed 2 bases and J shed 9 bases, with 17 bases lying between them. The germline V gene has CDR1 MNHEY and CDR2 SVGEGT. CDR3 size: 16 residues. The CDR3 loop reads CASSYEAGGGSSPLHF. DNA for the CDR3: TGTGCCAGCAGTTACGAAGCCGGGGGTGGCAGTTCACCCCTCCACTTT.

This chain links TRBV30 with TRBJ1-3; D call uncertain. Germline loops: CDR1 GTSNPN, CDR2 SVGIG (reference sequence). V dropped 1 base and J dropped 3 bases, with 16 bases sitting between them. This CDR3 has 16 residues. CDR3 coding DNA: TGTGCCTGGAGTGAGTTGGTGGGAGGAGGTGGAAACACCATATATTTT. It codes for CAWSELVGGGGNTIYF. Based on the CDR3 plus reference TRBV30 and TRBJ1-3, the full variable domain is SQTIHQWPATLVQPVGSPLSLECTVEGTSNPNLYWYRQAAGRGLQLLFYSVGIGQISSEVPQNLSASRPQDRQFILSSKKLLLSDSGFYLCAWSELVGGGGNTIYFGEGSWLTVV.

A word on this clone: One base away lies a much larger clone, so this may be a sequencing read error. The V and J genes are TRBV7-3 and TRBJ2-2, with a weak D call TRBD1 (6 bases). Germline V lookup: CDR1 SGHTA, CDR2 FQGTGA. The V gene lost 7 bases and the J gene lost 7 bases, with 10 bases spanning the gap. CDR3 size: 12 residues. The CDR3 bases are TGTGCCAGCATCCACAGGGTCGGGGAGCTGTTTTTT. Its translation: CASIHRVGELFF.

On this clone: This could be a read error, since a much larger clone is one nucleotide away. Other nucleotide sequences in the sample specify the same CDR3. This chain links TRBV5-1 with TRBJ1-1; D might be TRBD1 (6 bases). The germline gives CDR1 SGHRS, CDR2 YFSETQ. This CDR3 has 14 residues. CDR3 sequence: CTSSRAGEDTEAFF. In nucleotides, the CDR3 is TGCACCAGCAGCCGGGCAGGGGAGGACACTGAGGCTTTCTTT. The full variable domain, in which reference TRBV5-1 and TRBJ1-1 provide the parts outside the CDR3, is KAGVTQTPRYLIKTRGQQVTLSCSPISGHRSVSWYQQTPGQGLQFLFEYFSETQRNKGNFPGRFSGRQFSNSRSEMNVSTLELGDSALYLCTSSRAGEDTEAFFGQGTRLTVV.

This clone was picked up many times. The gene calls are TRBV7-2 and TRBJ2-7; TRBD2 matches at 11 bases. V was clipped by 5 bases and J by 1 base; unmatched bases: 10. This CDR3 comprises 17 residues. CDR1 and CDR2 (germline): SGHTA, FQGNSA. The CDR3 sequence is CASSPGSGRALSYEQYF. In DNA form, the CDR3 reads TGTGCCAGCAGCCCGGGTAGCGGGAGGGCCTTGTCCTACGAGCAGTACTTC.

This clone was found many times. V usage is TRBV2 and J usage is TRBJ1-2; possible D gene TRBD1, 5 bases. Trimming took off 6 bases at V and 8 bases at J, with 13 bases between the two ends. This CDR3 spans 12 amino acids. Germline CDR1 and CDR2: SNHLY and FYNNEI. CDR3 in DNA: TGTGCCAGCAGCCTAACCGGGGCCGGCTACACCTTC. Its translation: CASSLTGAGYTF.

In its sample, this clone was seen many times. The V gene is TRBV20-1, the J gene TRBJ2-5, with D unresolved. With 3 bases removed from V and 4 bases from J, the gap between germline ends came to 12 bases. Germline lookup yields CDR1 DFQATT and CDR2 SNEGSKA (reference sequence). This CDR3 is built from 13 residues. CDR3 sequence (DNA): TGCAGTGCTAGCGGCACTCCTGTAGAGACCCAGTACTTC. It translates to CSASGTPVETQYF.

This clone has a count of ten or more. V gene TRBV6-5 combines with J gene TRBJ2-6, with 12 bases identical to TRBD1. The CDR3 is 19 residues long. V was clipped by 7 bases and J by 0 bases; unmatched bases: 10. From germline, CDR1 is MNHEY and CDR2 SVGAGI. The DNA for the CDR3 is TGTGCCAGCACCCCACTGGGGGACAGGGGGCGCTCTGGGGCCAACGTCCTGACTTTC. As protein: CASTPLGDRGRSGANVLTF.

This clone was counted a few times. V is TRBV12-3 or TRBV12-4 and J is TRBJ1-5, with unresolved D. Trimming stripped 2 bases from V and 4 bases from J, with 12 bases between. The CDR3 has 15 amino acids. Here the CDR3 DNA reads TGTGCCAGCAGTTTAAAGGTCGGGCGGAATCAGCCCCAGCATTTT. The encoded protein is CASSLKVGRNQPQHF.

In its sample, this clone was seen many times. The chain combines TRBV3-1 with TRBJ2-1, with TRBD2 identical over 8 bases. This CDR3 contains 15 residues. Germline V gene sequence: CDR1 LGHDT, CDR2 YNNKEL (reference sequence). J was trimmed by 4 bases and V by 6 bases; bases with no gene match: 8. The CDR3 region is CASSYTSGTYNEQFF. CDR3 nucleotides: TGTGCCAGCAGTTATACTAGCGGAACATACAATGAGCAGTTCTTC.

This clone appeared many times. This chain links TRBV9 with TRBJ2-1; 12 nucleotides align to TRBD2. V shed 0 bases, J shed 5 bases, and the junction held 3 bases outside the gene matches. CDR1 and CDR2 (germline): SGDLS, YYNGEE. CDR3 length: 16 residues. The CDR3 is CASSVGLAGADNEQFF. The CDR3 DNA is TGTGCCAGCAGCGTAGGACTAGCGGGAGCCGACAATGAGCAGTTCTTC.

Ten or more counts support this clone. CDR3 DNA sequence: TGTGCCAGCAAACCGACAGGTTCCCTCTCTGGGGCCAACGTCCTGACTTTC. Protein: CASKPTGSLSGANVLTF. The gene calls are TRBV28 and TRBJ2-6, with a possible D match to TRBD1 (6 bases). V dropped 7 bases and J dropped 0 bases, with 16 bases sitting between them. From germline, CDR1 is MDHEN and CDR2 SYDVKM. This CDR3 region has 17 residues.

Within the sample, this clone is large. The chain joins TRBV7-8 to TRBJ2-7; TRBD1 is a possible D gene (6 bases). The CDR3 spans 12 residues. Trimming pared 5 bases from V and 5 bases from J, leaving 10 bases between. Germline-derived CDR1 and CDR2 are SGHVS and FQNEAQ. The CDR3 DNA reads as TGTGCCAGCAGCGTGGACAGCCACGAGCAGTACTTC. Its protein product is CASSVDSHEQYF.